The 31 T cell receptor beta chains presented below share a single source sample, sequenced in a study of blood T cell repertoires in COVID-19. Assay: immunoSEQ multiplex PCR; the TCRdb copy retains only in-frame clones and omits some. Among fewer than 250,000 clones listed, approximately 86% were seen once. The sequenced material came from peripheral blood. All receptors come from an older woman who had recovered from COVID-19.

This chain links TRBV6-6 with TRBJ2-7; 7 bases line up with TRBD1. This CDR3 comprises 14 residues. Losses at the gene ends were 11 bases for V and 5 bases for J; bases not matched to a gene: 15. CDR1 MNHNY and CDR2 SVGAGI come from the germline V gene (reference sequence). In DNA form, the CDR3 reads TGTGCCGTCCTCATGGGGACAGCAGCCCACGAGCAGTACTTC. The encoded protein is CAVLMGTAAHEQYF.

This sequence joins TRBV27 and TRBJ1-6, with a tentative D call TRBD1 (5 bases). The CDR3 is made up of 14 amino acids. In germline, CDR1 is MNHEY, CDR2 SMNVEV (reference sequence). With 7 bases removed from V and 8 bases from J, the gap between germline ends came to 15 bases. CDR3 sequence reads: CASTLGRGDSPLHF. In nucleotides, the CDR3 is TGTGCCAGCACCCTAGGACGGGGGGATTCACCCCTCCACTTT.

The CDR3: CASSANVREGSYGYTF. CDR3 DNA: TGTGCCAGCAGCGCCAACGTCCGGGAGGGGAGCTATGGCTACACCTTC. V usage is TRBV9 and J usage is TRBJ1-2; a weak D match, TRBD1 (5 bases). V lost 3 bases, J lost 4 bases, and 19 bases lay in between. From germline, CDR1 is SGDLS and CDR2 YYNGEE. The CDR3 contains 16 residues. The full variable domain, rest sourced from reference TRBV9 and TRBJ1-2, is DSGVTQTPKHLITATGQRVTLRCSPRSGDLSVYWYQQSLDQGLQFLIQYYNGEERAKGNILERFSAQQFPDLHSELNLSSLELGDSALYFCASSANVREGSYGYTFGSGTRLTVV.

The rearrangement joins TRBV6-5 to TRBJ1-6; TRBD1 agrees at 7 bases. Trimming cost V 8 bases and J 5 bases; bases outside gene matches: 6. Germline values: CDR1 MNHEY, CDR2 SVGAGI. The CDR3 sequence is 14 residues long. In DNA, the CDR3 is TGTGCCAGCGGGGACAGTCGAGATAATTCACCCCTCCACTTT. This translates into CASGDSRDNSPLHF.

The sample holds a few counts of this clone. The genes are TRBV24-1 and TRBJ2-7; maybe TRBD1 (6 bases). Trimming cost V 5 bases and J 1 base, with 17 bases left between them. In germline, CDR1 is KGHDR, CDR2 SFDVKD. The CDR3 spans 16 residues. CDR3 loop: CATSVGNRVVSYEQYF. Here the CDR3 DNA reads TGTGCCACCAGTGTGGGTAACAGGGTAGTTTCCTACGAGCAGTACTTC.

The chain uses TRBV6-1 and TRBJ2-7; 10 bases line up with TRBD1. The V segment lost 2 bases and the J segment 4 bases; nucleotides outside the gene matches: 2. The CDR3 has 14 residues. Germline CDR1 and CDR2: MNHNS and SASEGT. The CDR3 nucleotides are TGTGCCAGCAGTGAATGGGACAGGGGTTACGAGCAGTACTTC. Translation gives CASSEWDRGYEQYF.

J is TRBJ2-1 and V is TRBV2; D is unresolved. The CDR3 spans 13 residues. Germline V gene data show CDR1 as SNHLY and CDR2 as FYNNEI. The V gene lost 6 bases and the J gene lost 15 bases, with 21 bases spanning the gap. The CDR3 nucleotides are TGTGCCAGCAGCCCCACTCTGGTCGCTCCCCCGTTCTTC. Translated: CASSPTLVAPPFF.

The sample holds one count of this clone. The V gene is TRBV27, the J gene TRBJ2-5; D unclear. This CDR3 is 14 amino acids long. Germline assignment: CDR1 MNHEY and CDR2 SMNVEV (reference sequence). V dropped 4 bases and J dropped 5 bases, with 14 bases sitting between them. The CDR3 DNA is TGTGCCAGCAGTTCATGGTCCAACTCGGAGACCCAGTACTTC. Translated: CASSSWSNSETQYF.

The chain uses TRBV4-2 and TRBJ2-3; maybe TRBD1 (7 bases). From germline, CDR1 is LGHNA and CDR2 YNFKEQ. The germline V and J ends were trimmed by 11 bases and 3 bases, with 15 bases remaining between them. This CDR3 is built from 13 residues. CDR3 region: CAGGGSRTDTQYF. The CDR3 DNA is TGTGCCGGAGGGGGCTCAAGAACAGATACGCAGTATTTT.

V gene TRBV7-9 combines with J gene TRBJ1-4; D gene uncertain. CDR3 length equals 16 residues. Looked up from germline, CDR1 is SEHNR and CDR2 is FQNEAQ (reference sequence). V was trimmed by 5 bases and J by 5 bases, leaving 18 bases between them. The CDR3 spells CASSEAEAILNEKLFF. The CDR3 DNA sequence: TGTGCCAGCAGCGAAGCGGAAGCCATCCTCAATGAAAAACTGTTTTTT.

This chain joins TRBV6-5 and TRBJ2-1, with D perhaps TRBD2 (6 bases). This CDR3 is 14 amino acids long. Per germline, CDR1 MNHEY and CDR2 SVGAGI. V shed 6 bases and J shed 3 bases, with 12 bases lying between them. The CDR3 sequence is CASRTGLDYNEQFF. In nucleotides, the CDR3 is TGTGCCAGCAGGACGGGACTGGACTACAATGAGCAGTTCTTC.

This clone was detected only a few times. The V call is TRBV5-1, the J call TRBJ1-4; 9 bases map to TRBD1. Germline values: CDR1 SGHRS, CDR2 YFSETQ. Trimming at V came to 4 bases and at J to 8 bases, leaving 9 bases not matched to a gene. There are 15 residues in the CDR3. CDR3 in amino acids: CASSIEQGAGEKLFF. DNA of the CDR3: TGCGCCAGCAGCATCGAACAGGGGGCAGGAGAAAAACTGTTTTTT. Filled out from reference TRBV5-1 and TRBJ1-4, the complete variable domain reads KAGVTQTPRYLIKTRGQQVTLSCSPISGHRSVSWYQQTPGQGLQFLFEYFSETQRNKGNFPGRFSGRQFSNSRSEMNVSTLELGDSALYLCASSIEQGAGEKLFFGSGTQLSVL.

This clone has more than one count but fewer than ten. CDR3 nucleotide sequence: TGTGCCAGTAGAGGGGAGGCGAACTATGGCTACACCTTC. Translated: CASRGEANYGYTF. V gene TRBV19 combines with J gene TRBJ1-2, with D maybe TRBD1 (5 bases). This CDR3 spans 13 amino acids. V lost 6 bases to trimming and J lost 2 bases, with 10 bases between them. The germline gives CDR1 LNHDA, CDR2 SQIVND (reference sequence).

The rearrangement links TRBV19 to TRBJ1-2, with no clear D. Trimming took 7 bases from V and 1 from J, leaving 13 bases between them. Germline CDR1 is LNHDA and CDR2 is SQIVND (reference sequence). This CDR3 comprises 14 residues. CDR3 nucleotide sequence: TGTGCCAGTACCCCCCGGGGAAGTAACTATGGCTACACCTTC. Protein sequence: CASTPRGSNYGYTF. Using reference TRBV19 and TRBJ1-2 for the parts outside the CDR3, the full variable domain is DGGITQSPKYLFRKEGQNVTLSCEQNLNHDAMYWYRQDPGQGLRLIYYSQIVNDFQKGDIAEGYSVSREKKESFPLTVTSAQKNPTAFYLCASTPRGSNYGYTFGSGTRLTVV.

This clone was found a few times. This sequence joins TRBV13 and TRBJ2-7; D is unresolved. The CDR3 length is 14 residues. Trimming removed 1 base at V and 3 bases at J, with 10 bases between. The germline V gene has CDR1 PRHDT and CDR2 FYEKMQ (reference sequence). The CDR3, as DNA: TGTGCCAGCAGCTTAGAGCCTGATTTCTACGAGCAGTACTTC. It encodes CASSLEPDFYEQYF.

The chain combines TRBV4-3 with TRBJ2-7; TRBD1 might be the D (6 bases). Trimming pared 0 bases from V and 4 bases from J, leaving 10 bases between. The CDR3 has 14 amino acids. Germline CDR1 is LGHNA and CDR2 is YSLEER. CDR3 nucleotide sequence: TGCGCCAGCAGCCAAGACTACAGGGCGTACGAGCAGTACTTC. It is translated as CASSQDYRAYEQYF.

The chain links TRBV28 to TRBJ2-7; 11 nucleotides line up with TRBD1. Germline V CDR1 and CDR2: MDHEN, SYDVKM. V lost 6 bases and J lost 1; bases outside the gene matches: 23. The CDR3 is 21 amino acids. The DNA for the CDR3 is TGTGCCAGCAGATCCCCTCAGAGGACAGGGGGCGCGAATAAGAGGTCCTACGAGCAGTACTTC. It yields the protein CASRSPQRTGGANKRSYEQYF.

V gene TRBV2 combines with J gene TRBJ1-3, with 10 bases aligning to TRBD1. CDR3 length equals 16 residues. Trimming removed 6 bases from V and 1 base from J; junction bases left unmatched: 6. The germline V gene encodes CDR1 SNHLY and CDR2 FYNNEI. The CDR3 is CASSDPGQGSGNTIYF. CDR3 in DNA: TGTGCCAGCAGCGATCCGGGACAGGGGTCTGGAAACACCATATATTTT.

V usage is TRBV7-6 and J usage is TRBJ2-2; 8 bases align to TRBD1. V trimming: 5 bases; J trimming: 3 bases; junction bases outside the gene matches: 5. Germline V gene sequence: CDR1 SGHVS, CDR2 FNYEAQ. The CDR3 totals 15 residues. The DNA of the CDR3 is TGTGCCAGCAGCCCAGGACAGGGATACACCGGGGAGCTGTTTTTT. Its translation: CASSPGQGYTGELFF.

The chain combines TRBV7-8 with TRBJ1-1, with 8 nucleotides matching TRBD1. The ends lost 5 bases at V and 4 bases at J; junction bases unmatched: 9. Germline values: CDR1 SGHVS, CDR2 FQNEAQ. This CDR3 comprises 15 residues. The CDR3 nucleotides read TGTGCCAGCAGCCCCTCACGGACAGGGAGCACTGAAGCTTTCTTT. Its protein is CASSPSRTGSTEAFF.

This rearrangement joins TRBV18 to TRBJ2-3; the match to TRBD2 covers 12 bases. The CDR3 loop spans 16 amino acids. With V trimmed by 5 bases and J by 5 bases, 8 bases remained unmatched. Germline V gene lookup returns CDR1 KGHSH and CDR2 LQKENI. For the CDR3, the DNA is TGTGCCAGCTCATCCAGACTAGCGGGGGTCGGAGATACGCAGTATTTT. Amino acids: CASSSRLAGVGDTQYF.

The genes are TRBV7-3 and TRBJ2-1, with a weak D call TRBD2 (6 bases). Trimming left V 4 bases short and J 4 bases short, with 14 bases between. The CDR3 has 15 residues. CDR1 and CDR2 (germline): SGHTA, FQGTGA. CDR3: CASSSQGLLYNEQFF. CDR3 DNA: TGTGCCAGCAGCTCTCAGGGACTTTTATACAATGAGCAGTTCTTC.

This chain uses TRBV3-1 (or the pseudogene TRBV3-2) with TRBJ2-3; D remains ambiguous. Trimming stripped 2 bases from V and 5 bases from J, with 8 bases between. This CDR3 has 13 amino acids. Germline V CDR1 and CDR2: LGHDT, YNNKEL (reference sequence). The CDR3 loop reads CASSQLGGDTQYF. Written as DNA, the CDR3 is TGTGCCAGCAGCCAACTCGGCGGAGATACGCAGTATTTT.

This rearrangement joins TRBV7-9 to TRBJ1-2; maybe TRBD1 (6 bases). Trimming removed 1 base from V and 8 bases from J, with 17 bases in between. From germline, CDR1 is SEHNR and CDR2 FQNEAQ (reference sequence). The CDR3 length is 15 residues. The CDR3 nucleotides are TGTGCCAGCAGCTTAGACCCCGTGACAGGAGGCGGCTACACCTTC. Translating gives CASSLDPVTGGGYTF.

The V call is TRBV6-5, the J call TRBJ2-7; 9 bases line up with TRBD1. J lost 3 bases, V lost 4 bases, and 7 bases had no gene match. This CDR3 is 15 amino acids long. From germline, CDR1 is MNHEY and CDR2 SVGAGI. In DNA form, the CDR3 reads TGTGCCAGCAGTTTCGGACAGGGGAGGATCTACGAGCAGTACTTC. Amino acids: CASSFGQGRIYEQYF.

The chain links TRBV9 to TRBJ1-1; D uncertain. This CDR3 is built from 14 residues. Trimming took 4 bases from V and 0 from J, leaving 10 bases between them. Germline V gives CDR1 SGDLS, CDR2 YYNGEE. The CDR3 spells CASSRDIMNTEAFF. The CDR3 DNA follows: TGTGCCAGCAGCCGCGATATAATGAACACTGAAGCTTTCTTT.

The rearrangement links TRBV5-1 to TRBJ2-1, with 7 bases lining up with TRBD2. V was pared by 0 bases and J by 8 bases, with 5 bases of the junction left unmatched. This CDR3 contains 14 residues. CDR1 SGHRS and CDR2 YFSETQ come from the germline V gene. Written as DNA, the CDR3 is TGCGCCAGCAGCTTGGGCCCTAGCGGCGATGAGCAGTTCTTC. Translation: CASSLGPSGDEQFF.

The chain joins TRBV6-2 or TRBV6-3 to TRBJ1-5; weak D call: TRBD1 (6 bases). V shed 5 bases and J shed 7 bases, with 21 bases lying between them. CDR1 is MNHEY and CDR2 is SVGEGT in the germline V gene. The CDR3 covers 16 residues. CDR3 coding DNA: TGTGCCAGCAGTATTCCCGGGACACGGATTCGGCAGCCCCAGCATTTT. Translating gives CASSIPGTRIRQPQHF.

The rearrangement uses TRBV28 and TRBJ2-1; 9 bases are shared with TRBD1. This CDR3 is 15 amino acids long. Germline values: CDR1 MDHEN, CDR2 SYDVKM. After removal of 7 bases from V and 6 bases from J, the junction contained 10 bases not matched to a gene. The CDR3 DNA sequence: TGTGCCAGCACCAAACAGGGGGCTGGGGTCAATGAGCAGTTCTTC. Protein product: CASTKQGAGVNEQFF.

The V gene is TRBV6-5, the J gene TRBJ2-2; D is uncertain. This CDR3 is 15 amino acids long. Germline-derived CDR1 and CDR2 are MNHEY and SVGAGI. V was trimmed by 4 bases and J by 2 bases, leaving 11 bases between them. As DNA, the CDR3 is TGTGCCAGCAGTTTTCGTAGCAGTAACACCGGGGAGCTGTTTTTT. Encoded protein: CASSFRSSNTGELFF.

The chain joins TRBV5-1 to TRBJ2-7; D remains unclear. CDR3 length: 12 residues. Trimming took off 4 bases at V and 6 bases at J, with 11 bases between the two ends. Germline lookup yields CDR1 SGHRS and CDR2 YFSETQ. CDR3 in amino acids: CASSTRRGEQYF. In DNA, the CDR3 is TGCGCCAGCAGCACGAGAAGAGGCGAGCAGTACTTC.